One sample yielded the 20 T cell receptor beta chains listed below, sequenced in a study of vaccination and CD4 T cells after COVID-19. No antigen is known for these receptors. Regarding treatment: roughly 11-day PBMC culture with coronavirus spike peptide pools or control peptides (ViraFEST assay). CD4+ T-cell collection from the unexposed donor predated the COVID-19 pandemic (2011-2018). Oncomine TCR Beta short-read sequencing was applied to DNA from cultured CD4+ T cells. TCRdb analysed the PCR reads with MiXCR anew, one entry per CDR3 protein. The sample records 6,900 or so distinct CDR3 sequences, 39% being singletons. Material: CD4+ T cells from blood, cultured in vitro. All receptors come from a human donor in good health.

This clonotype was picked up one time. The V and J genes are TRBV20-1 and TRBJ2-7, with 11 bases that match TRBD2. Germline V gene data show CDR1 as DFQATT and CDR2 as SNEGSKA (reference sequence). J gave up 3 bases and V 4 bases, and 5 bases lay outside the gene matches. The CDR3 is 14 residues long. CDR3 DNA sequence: TGCAGTGCTACGCTAGCGGGGGGTTACTACGAGCAGTACTTC. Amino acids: CSATLAGGYYEQYF.

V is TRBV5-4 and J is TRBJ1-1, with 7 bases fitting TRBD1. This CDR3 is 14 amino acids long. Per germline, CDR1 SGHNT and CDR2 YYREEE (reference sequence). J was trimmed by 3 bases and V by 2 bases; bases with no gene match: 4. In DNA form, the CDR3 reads TGTGCCAGCAGCTTCGGGACAGAAGACACTGAAGCTTTCTTT. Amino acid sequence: CASSFGTEDTEAFF. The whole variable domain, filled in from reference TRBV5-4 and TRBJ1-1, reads ETGVTQSPTHLIKTRGQQVTLRCSSQSGHNTVSWYQQALGQGPQFIFQYYREEENGRGNFPPRFSGLQFPNYSSELNVNALELDDSALYLCASSFGTEDTEAFFGQGTRLTVV.

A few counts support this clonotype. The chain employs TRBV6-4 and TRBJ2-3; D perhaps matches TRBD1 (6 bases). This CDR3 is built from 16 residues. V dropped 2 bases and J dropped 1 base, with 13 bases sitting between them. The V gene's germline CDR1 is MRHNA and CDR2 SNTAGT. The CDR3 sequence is CASSDRWGHRTDTQYF. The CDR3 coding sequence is TGTGCCAGCAGTGACAGGTGGGGACACCGCACAGATACGCAGTATTTT.

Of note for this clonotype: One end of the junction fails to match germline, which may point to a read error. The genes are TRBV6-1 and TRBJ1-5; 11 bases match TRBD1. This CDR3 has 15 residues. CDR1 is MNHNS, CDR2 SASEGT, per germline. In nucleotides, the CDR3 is TGTGCCAACAGTCCCGGGACAGGGGGTGGTCAGCCCCAGCATTTT. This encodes CANSPGTGGGQPQHF.

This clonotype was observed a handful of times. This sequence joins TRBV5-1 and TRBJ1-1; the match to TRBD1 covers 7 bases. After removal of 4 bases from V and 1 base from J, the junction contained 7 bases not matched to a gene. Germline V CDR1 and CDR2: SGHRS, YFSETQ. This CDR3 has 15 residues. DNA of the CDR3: TGCGCCAGCAGCGAGCTTCGGACAGGGAACACTGAAGCTTTCTTT. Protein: CASSELRTGNTEAFF.

The CDR3 DNA reads as TGTGCCAGCAGCTTACGCAGCTCTAACTATGGCTACACCTTC. It yields the protein CASSLRSSNYGYTF. The rearrangement joins TRBV7-8 to TRBJ1-2; D gene unclear. V was shortened by 2 bases and J by 0 bases, with 7 bases between the two germline ends. The germline CDR1 and CDR2 sequences are SGHVS and FQNEAQ. The CDR3 has 14 residues.

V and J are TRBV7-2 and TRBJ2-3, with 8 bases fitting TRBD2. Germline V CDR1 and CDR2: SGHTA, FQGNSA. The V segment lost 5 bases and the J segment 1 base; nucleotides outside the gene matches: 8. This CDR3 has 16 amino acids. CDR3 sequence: CASSPLWREGTDTQYF. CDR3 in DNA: TGTGCCAGCAGCCCCCTTTGGCGGGAGGGCACAGATACGCAGTATTTT.

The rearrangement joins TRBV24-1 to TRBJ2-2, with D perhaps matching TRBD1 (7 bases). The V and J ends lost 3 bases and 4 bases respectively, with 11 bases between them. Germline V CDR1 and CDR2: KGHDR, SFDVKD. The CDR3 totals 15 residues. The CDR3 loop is CATSDPQGGTGELFF. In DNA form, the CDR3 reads TGTGCCACCAGTGATCCCCAGGGGGGCACCGGGGAGCTGTTTTTT.

CDR3 amino acids: CASSQGTGDPGANVLTF. The CDR3 DNA reads TGTGCCAGCAGCCAAGGGACAGGGGACCCTGGGGCCAACGTCCTGACTTTC. The rearrangement uses TRBV4-2 and TRBJ2-6, with TRBD1 matching 9 bases. Per germline, CDR1 LGHNA and CDR2 YNFKEQ. Losses at the gene ends were 1 base for V and 2 bases for J; bases not matched to a gene: 3. The CDR3 sequence is 17 residues long.

CDR3 sequence: CASSPQAGTGIEAFF. The CDR3 DNA reads TGTGCCAGCAGCCCACAAGCCGGGACAGGGATTGAAGCTTTCTTT. This chain uses TRBV7-2 with TRBJ1-1, with TRBD1 identical over 9 bases. The length of the CDR3 is 15 residues. J gave up 7 bases and V 5 bases, and 11 bases lay outside the gene matches. Germline lookup yields CDR1 SGHTA and CDR2 FQGNSA.

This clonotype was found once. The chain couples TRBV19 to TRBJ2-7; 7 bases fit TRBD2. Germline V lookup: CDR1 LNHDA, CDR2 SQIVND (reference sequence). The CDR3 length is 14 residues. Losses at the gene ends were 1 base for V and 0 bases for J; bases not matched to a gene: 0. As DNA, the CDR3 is TGTGCCAGTAGTATAGGCGGGGGCTCCTACGAGCAGTACTTC. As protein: CASSIGGGSYEQYF.

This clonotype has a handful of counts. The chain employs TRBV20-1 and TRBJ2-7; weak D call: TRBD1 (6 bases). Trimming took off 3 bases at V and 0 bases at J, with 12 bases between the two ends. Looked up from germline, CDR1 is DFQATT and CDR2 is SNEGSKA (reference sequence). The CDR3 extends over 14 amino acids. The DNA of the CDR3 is TGCAGTGCTAGCGACAGGAGCTTCTCCTACGAGCAGTACTTC. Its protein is CSASDRSFSYEQYF.

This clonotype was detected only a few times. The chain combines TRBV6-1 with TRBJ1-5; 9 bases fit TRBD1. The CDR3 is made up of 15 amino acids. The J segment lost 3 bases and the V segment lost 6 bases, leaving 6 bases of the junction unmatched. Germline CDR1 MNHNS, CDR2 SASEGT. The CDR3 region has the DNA TGTGCCAGCAGCCCCGGACAGGGGATCAATCAGCCCCAGCATTTT. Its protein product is CASSPGQGINQPQHF.

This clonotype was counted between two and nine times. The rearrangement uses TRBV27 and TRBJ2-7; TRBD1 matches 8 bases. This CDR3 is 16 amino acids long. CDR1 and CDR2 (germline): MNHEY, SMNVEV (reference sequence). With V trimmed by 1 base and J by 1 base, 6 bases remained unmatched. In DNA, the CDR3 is TGTGCCAGCAGTTTATATGGGACAGGAATGTCCTACGAGCAGTACTTC. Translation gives CASSLYGTGMSYEQYF.

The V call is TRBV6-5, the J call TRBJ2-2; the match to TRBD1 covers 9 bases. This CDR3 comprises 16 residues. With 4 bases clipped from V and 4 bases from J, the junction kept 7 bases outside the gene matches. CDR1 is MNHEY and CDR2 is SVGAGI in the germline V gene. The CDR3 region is CASSSHGTGFTGELFF. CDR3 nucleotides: TGTGCCAGCAGTTCCCACGGGACAGGGTTCACCGGGGAGCTGTTTTTT.

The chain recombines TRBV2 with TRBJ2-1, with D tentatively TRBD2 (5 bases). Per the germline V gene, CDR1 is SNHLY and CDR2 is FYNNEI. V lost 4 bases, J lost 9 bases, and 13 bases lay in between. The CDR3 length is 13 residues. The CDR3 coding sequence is TGTGCCAGCAGTGCGGATTTGAGCGGTGAGCAGTTCTTC. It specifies CASSADLSGEQFF.

The CDR3 DNA follows: TGTGCCAGTAGAGACGGAAGAAACACAGATACGCAGTATTTT. Its translation is CASRDGRNTDTQYF. The genes are TRBV19 and TRBJ2-3; the D is unclear. Trimming removed 6 bases from V and 2 bases from J, with 12 bases in between. The CDR3 extends over 14 amino acids. Per the germline V gene, CDR1 is LNHDA and CDR2 is SQIVND (reference sequence). Complete variable domain (other parts from reference TRBV19 and TRBJ2-3): DGGITQSPKYLFRKEGQNVTLSCEQNLNHDAMYWYRQDPGQGLRLIYYSQIVNDFQKGDIAEGYSVSREKKESFPLTVTSAQKNPTAFYLCASRDGRNTDTQYFGPGTRLTVL.

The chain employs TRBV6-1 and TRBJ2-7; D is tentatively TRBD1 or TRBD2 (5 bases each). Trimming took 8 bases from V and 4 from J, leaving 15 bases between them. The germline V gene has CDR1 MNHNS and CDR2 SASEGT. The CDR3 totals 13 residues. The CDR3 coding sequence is TGTGCCAGCGGCCTAGGTGGGGGATACGAGCAGTACTTC. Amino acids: CASGLGGGYEQYF.

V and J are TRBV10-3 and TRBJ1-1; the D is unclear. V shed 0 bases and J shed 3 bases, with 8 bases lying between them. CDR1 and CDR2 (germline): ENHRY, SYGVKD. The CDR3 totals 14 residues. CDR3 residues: CAISESPGDTEAFF. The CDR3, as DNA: TGTGCCATCAGTGAGTCACCTGGGGACACTGAAGCTTTCTTT.

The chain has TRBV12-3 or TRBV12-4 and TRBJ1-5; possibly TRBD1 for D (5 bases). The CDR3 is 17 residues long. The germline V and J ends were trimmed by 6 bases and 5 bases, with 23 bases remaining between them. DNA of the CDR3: TGTGCCAGCAGCTTATATATATCGGGCGGGGCGGATCAGCCCCAGCATTTT. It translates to CASSLYISGGADQPQHF.